Each of the 14 T cell receptor beta chains below was sequenced from the same sample in a study of response to subunit inactivated influenza vaccine. TCRdb used MiXCR to reprocess the RT-PCR reads, holding one entry per CDR3 protein. This repertoire shows about half a million distinct CDR3 sequences, approximately 9.9% found once; its top ten account for 12%. The input for sequencing was PBMCs from blood, taken more than 35 days after vaccination. The receptors derive from a man aged 50 to 59 who received an inactivated influenza vaccine.

Ten or more counts support this clonotype. The CDR3 coding sequence is TGCAGTGGCAGACCTCTACGGGACTCTAACTCCTACAATGAGCAGTTCTTC. It specifies CSGRPLRDSNSYNEQFF. The chain has TRBV20-1 and TRBJ2-1; D perhaps matches TRBD2 (6 bases). The germline V gene has CDR1 DFQATT and CDR2 SNEGSKA (reference sequence). The V end was cut by 7 bases, the J end by 0 bases, with 22 bases between. The CDR3 extends over 17 amino acids.

The V gene is TRBV11-1, the J gene TRBJ2-1; 12 bases map to TRBD2. Germline CDR1 SGHAT, CDR2 FQDESV (reference sequence). V was clipped by 4 bases and J by 4 bases; unmatched bases: 17. The CDR3 loop spans 20 amino acids. CDR3 nucleotide sequence: TGTGCCAGCAGCTCAACCGGGCCTAGCGGGAGGGAGAGAGCATACAATGAGCAGTTCTTC. Amino acid sequence: CASSSTGPSGRERAYNEQFF.

The chain has TRBV29-1 and TRBJ1-4; D ambiguous. V gave up 6 bases and J gave up 2 bases, with 10 bases separating them. CDR1 is SQVTM and CDR2 is ANQGSEA in the germline V gene. The CDR3 length is 13 residues. The CDR3 here is CSVTGLTNEKLFF. The CDR3 nucleotides are TGCAGCGTAACCGGCCTCACTAATGAAAAACTGTTTTTT.

This clonotype appeared a few times. One base away lies a much larger clone, so this may be a sequencing read error. The J gene is TRBJ2-7, the V gene TRBV6-2 or TRBV6-3; D unresolved. Looked up from germline, CDR1 is MNHEY and CDR2 is SVGEGT. Trimming left V 6 bases short and J 3 bases short, with 6 bases between. This CDR3 region has 11 residues. The CDR3 sequence: CASSHNYEQYF. DNA of the CDR3: TGTGCCAGCAGCCACAACTACGAGCAGTACTTC.

The chain employs TRBV27 and TRBJ2-7; D is perhaps TRBD1 or TRBD2 (5 bases each). From germline, CDR1 is MNHEY and CDR2 SMNVEV (reference sequence). This CDR3 is 15 amino acids long. Trimming removed 6 bases from V and 3 bases from J, with 18 bases in between. Here the CDR3 reads CASSRTGTRNYEQYF. In DNA, the CDR3 is TGTGCCAGCAGCAGAACCGGGACCCGGAACTACGAGCAGTACTTC.

The rearrangement joins TRBV4-3 to TRBJ2-5; TRBD2 matches 10 bases. The CDR3 has 20 residues. V trimming: 0 bases; J trimming: 4 bases; junction bases outside the gene matches: 17. The germline gives CDR1 LGHNA, CDR2 YSLEER. CDR3 in amino acids: CASSQEVPAGGPGGRETQYF. The CDR3 nucleotides are TGCGCCAGCAGCCAAGAAGTACCAGCGGGAGGGCCGGGAGGACGAGAGACCCAGTACTTC.

Concerning this clonotype: It may be a read error: a sequence one base away is much more abundant. The chain combines TRBV3-1 with TRBJ2-1; weak D call: TRBD2 (6 bases). This CDR3 has 12 residues. CDR1 LGHDT and CDR2 YNNKEL come from the germline V gene (reference sequence). V lost 3 bases and J lost 6, with 6 bases in between. The CDR3 nucleotides read TGTGCCAGCAGCCACGGGGGCAATGAGCAGTTCTTC. Translated: CASSHGGNEQFF.

This chain joins TRBV6-4 and TRBJ1-5, with a possible D match to TRBD1 (6 bases). The CDR3 loop spans 18 amino acids. Germline loops: CDR1 MRHNA, CDR2 SNTAGT. V was cut by 5 bases and J by 9 bases, with 29 bases left in between. CDR3 in amino acids: CASSLTMVAVGATRPQHF. The CDR3 bases are TGTGCCAGCAGTCTGACGATGGTTGCAGTGGGGGCCACAAGGCCCCAGCATTTT.

In this sample, this clonotype turned up many times. The V and J genes are TRBV29-1 and TRBJ1-6, with unresolved D. The ends were cut back, 4 bases at V and 0 bases at J, with 22 bases in the middle. Germline loops: CDR1 SQVTM, CDR2 ANQGSEA. This CDR3 contains 19 residues. CDR3 in DNA: TGCAGCGTTGCTTCCCGCGCAACTACTCCGAGCTCCTATAATTCACCCCTCCACTTT. Amino acid sequence: CSVASRATTPSSYNSPLHF.

The rearrangement links TRBV20-1 to TRBJ2-5; D not certain. This CDR3 has 15 amino acids. Germline V CDR1 and CDR2: DFQATT, SNEGSKA (reference sequence). Trimming took 2 bases from V and 1 from J, leaving 14 bases between them. CDR3: CSARPTNWGQETQYF. Written as DNA, the CDR3 is TGCAGTGCTAGACCTACCAACTGGGGCCAAGAGACCCAGTACTTC.

This clonotype has a handful of counts. This chain connects TRBV6-5 to TRBJ2-7; 8 nucleotides match TRBD1. Per germline, CDR1 MNHEY and CDR2 SVGAGI. Losses at the gene ends were 0 bases for V and 10 bases for J; bases not matched to a gene: 11. The CDR3 has 15 residues. CDR3 DNA: TGTGCCAGCAGTTACTCCGGGACAGGATATACAGAACAGTACTTC. It yields the protein CASSYSGTGYTEQYF.

This clonotype was recorded a few times. J is TRBJ2-1 and V is TRBV29-1; 10 bases align to TRBD2. The CDR3 has 14 amino acids. Trimming removed 6 bases from V and 6 bases from J; junction bases left unmatched: 8. Germline V gene lookup returns CDR1 SQVTM and CDR2 ANQGSEA. CDR3 sequence (DNA): TGCAGCGTCCTGGAGGGACTAGCGAGCAATGAGCAGTTCTTC. Residues: CSVLEGLASNEQFF.

The chain combines TRBV7-2 with TRBJ2-7; D gene uncertain. This CDR3 comprises 14 residues. V lost 3 bases to trimming and J lost 6 bases, with 15 bases between them. Germline V CDR1 and CDR2: SGHTA, FQGNSA. The CDR3 DNA sequence: TGTGCCAGCAGCTTGACCCTCGCCGCAGTCGAGCAGTACTTC. Translation: CASSLTLAAVEQYF.

This clonotype was counted ten times or more. V gene TRBV27 combines with J gene TRBJ2-5; D possibly matches TRBD1 or TRBD2 (5 bases each). From germline, CDR1 is MNHEY and CDR2 SMNVEV (reference sequence). The CDR3 length is 13 residues. The ends were cut back, 8 bases at V and 0 bases at J, with 10 bases in the middle. The CDR3 DNA reads TGTGCCAGCGCCGGGACCTACCAAGAGACCCAGTACTTC. It specifies CASAGTYQETQYF.